This entry is about one TCR beta chain. Per the germline V gene, CDR1 is KGHSH and CDR2 is LQKENI. The V gene end was trimmed by 4 bases and the J gene end by 0 bases; junction bases not matched to a gene: 6. The CDR3 loop spans 16 amino acids. This entry is derived from a study of long-term antiretroviral therapy in people with HIV. immunoSEQ v3.0 was run at survey level. Repertoires were generated with immunoSEQ multiplex PCR, while TCRdb's copy carries only in-frame clones and drops some. This repertoire shows 25,000 to 30,000 clones, more than 75% found once; its top ten account for 8% to 9%. The material sequenced was unsorted PBMCs, taken 4.7 to 5 years after starting antiretroviral therapy. The source is a man in his forties or fifties with HIV. The genes are TRBV18 and TRBJ1-3, with TRBD1 identical over 7 bases. CDR3 sequence (DNA): TGTGCCAGCTCACGCGAACAGGGGCCCTCTGGAAACACCATATATTTT. This codes for CASSREQGPSGNTIYF.